The 25 T cell receptor beta chains in this list originate from one sample, sequenced in a study of regulatory T cells in long-lasting Graves disease. Documented time point: persistent/refractory GD, antithyroid drugs over 5 years with positive TRAb. With RNA extracted from PBMCs as input, the TCR library was made. CDR3-region Arm-PCR and iRepertoire HTBI primers produced the TCR beta libraries. TCRdb reanalysed the multiplex PCR reads using MiXCR and keeps one entry per CDR3 protein. Here the sample spans 700,000 or so distinct CDR3 sequences, around 32% being singletons. The material was peripheral blood mononuclear cells (PBMCs), obtained when the disease was refractory, from a patient treated with antithyroid drugs. The receptors were sampled from a female donor with Graves disease.

The chain joins TRBV3-1 to TRBJ1-1, with D possibly matching TRBD1 (5 bases). The CDR3 runs 18 residues. V dropped 2 bases and J dropped 2 bases, with 21 bases sitting between them. Germline CDR1 is LGHDT and CDR2 is YNNKEL (reference sequence). CDR3 DNA: TGTGCCAGCAGCCAATCCAGGGCAGGGCTACACCCAAACACTGAAGCTTTCTTT. Its protein product is CASSQSRAGLHPNTEAFF.

Points on this clonotype: This could be a read error, since a much larger clone is one nucleotide away. This chain connects TRBV12-3 or TRBV12-4 to TRBJ2-7; 7 bases match TRBD1. The V segment lost 6 bases and the J segment 2 bases; nucleotides outside the gene matches: 7. CDR3 size: 14 residues. The CDR3 bases are TGTGCCAGCAGCTTACACGGACAGGCCTACGAGCAGTACTTC. This codes for CASSLHGQAYEQYF.

This clonotype has only a few counts. V gene TRBV20-1 combines with J gene TRBJ1-1; no clear D gene. Trimming took off 0 bases at V and 3 bases at J, with 17 bases between the two ends. Germline CDR1 is DFQATT and CDR2 is SNEGSKA (reference sequence). The CDR3 totals 16 residues. CDR3 sequence (DNA): TGCAGTGCTAGAGAGATTTTAGGTACACGGGACACTGAAGCTTTCTTT. Its protein is CSAREILGTRDTEAFF.

This clonotype has ten or more counts. The chain recombines TRBV28 with TRBJ1-2, with D tentatively TRBD1 (5 bases). Germline assignment: CDR1 MDHEN and CDR2 SYDVKM. The V gene lost 7 bases and the J gene lost 1 base, with 10 bases spanning the gap. This CDR3 contains 13 residues. CDR3 nucleotides: TGTGCCAGCACTCAGGGCGATAACTATGGCTACACCTTC. Translation gives CASTQGDNYGYTF.

The CDR3 nucleotides read TGCAGTGCTCCACGACTAGCGGGAGGAGAGCAGTACTTC. Protein: CSAPRLAGGEQYF. The rearrangement uses TRBV20-1 and TRBJ2-7, with 13 bases identical to TRBD2. The germline V gene has CDR1 DFQATT and CDR2 SNEGSKA (reference sequence). The CDR3 contains 13 residues. With V trimmed by 5 bases and J by 7 bases, 5 bases remained unmatched.

This clonotype was found many times. The chain couples TRBV20-1 to TRBJ2-7, with 10 bases lining up with TRBD1. The CDR3 sequence is 15 residues long. Germline lookup yields CDR1 DFQATT and CDR2 SNEGSKA (reference sequence). V dropped 2 bases and J dropped 0; count of bases not matched to a gene: 4. The CDR3 reads CSARSRTGGSYEQYF. The CDR3, as DNA: TGCAGTGCTAGATCTCGGACAGGGGGCTCCTACGAGCAGTACTTC.

This clonotype was seen repeatedly, ten times or more. Written as DNA, the CDR3 is TGTGCCAGCAGACAGCGTACAGGGCAGGGTGACTATGGCTACACCTTC. Translating gives CASRQRTGQGDYGYTF. The chain uses TRBV28 and TRBJ1-2; D possibly corresponds to TRBD1 (6 bases). Germline V gives CDR1 MDHEN, CDR2 SYDVKM. V was clipped by 6 bases and J by 3 bases, with 20 bases between them. The CDR3 spans 16 residues.

In its sample, this clonotype was seen a few times. The genes are TRBV6-2 or TRBV6-3 and TRBJ2-5; D not resolved. There are 16 residues in the CDR3. V was clipped by 7 bases and J by 9 bases, with 27 bases between them. Germline CDR1 reads MNHEY; CDR2 reads SVGEGT. In nucleotides, the CDR3 is TGTGCCAGCACCCCTGAGGCCGGTCCGCCCGGCCATTCCCAGTACTTC. Its translation: CASTPEAGPPGHSQYF.

The chain is built from TRBV2 and TRBJ1-2; a possible D gene is TRBD1 (6 bases). V was trimmed by 5 bases and J by 7 bases, leaving 14 bases between them. This CDR3 contains 13 residues. Per the germline V gene, CDR1 is SNHLY and CDR2 is FYNNEI. The CDR3 loop is CASSKQQGPGYTF. CDR3 sequence (DNA): TGTGCCAGCAGTAAACAACAGGGTCCTGGCTACACCTTC.

V gene TRBV19 combines with J gene TRBJ1-2, with D uncertain. Trimming left V 9 bases short and J 3 bases short, with 11 bases between. This CDR3 comprises 12 residues. Germline V CDR1 and CDR2: LNHDA, SQIVND (reference sequence). The CDR3 DNA sequence: TGTGCCAGCAGCCCCCGCCACTATGGCTACACCTTC. This gives the protein CASSPRHYGYTF.

A few counts support this clonotype. This chain joins TRBV10-1 and TRBJ1-5; 7 nucleotides line up with TRBD1. The CDR3 runs to 14 residues. The V gene end was trimmed by 6 bases and the J gene end by 6 bases; junction bases not matched to a gene: 8. Germline V gives CDR1 WNHNN, CDR2 SYGVQD (reference sequence). The CDR3 region is CASSSTGAGQPQHF. In DNA, the CDR3 is TGCGCCAGCAGCTCCACAGGGGCCGGTCAGCCCCAGCATTTT.

This clonotype was seen at least ten times. V is TRBV2 and J is TRBJ1-5; 10 bases are a match to TRBD1. Germline V CDR1 and CDR2: SNHLY, FYNNEI. V was pared by 5 bases and J by 7 bases, with 2 bases of the junction left unmatched. This CDR3 region has 13 residues. The CDR3 nucleotides are TGTGCCAGCAGTCGGGACAGGGGACAGCCCCAGCATTTT. Translation: CASSRDRGQPQHF.

This clonotype was recorded many times. The rearrangement links TRBV28 to TRBJ2-7; TRBD1 or TRBD2 may be the D gene (5 bases each). Germline V lookup: CDR1 MDHEN, CDR2 SYDVKM. This CDR3 comprises 14 residues. Trimming stripped 6 bases from V and 3 bases from J, with 15 bases between. The CDR3, as DNA: TGTGCCAGCAGCAGGGTTGGGGGAATCTACGAGCAGTACTTC. It encodes CASSRVGGIYEQYF.

This clonotype has only a few counts. The rearrangement joins TRBV7-2 to TRBJ1-2; TRBD1 might be the D (5 bases). This CDR3 spans 14 amino acids. The V and J ends lost 1 base and 6 bases respectively, with 12 bases between them. In germline, CDR1 is SGHTA, CDR2 FQGNSA. Written as DNA, the CDR3 is TGTGCCAGCAGCTTAGTGCAGGGAAGAAATGGCTACACCTTC. Translating it yields CASSLVQGRNGYTF.

The chain joins TRBV12-3 or TRBV12-4 to TRBJ1-1, with 7 bases matching TRBD1. CDR3 length: 14 residues. Trimming took 3 bases from V and 5 from J; bases not matched to a gene: 6. The CDR3 region has the DNA TGTGCCAGCAGTTTCGCAGGGGGGAGTACTGAAGCTTTCTTT. Encoded protein: CASSFAGGSTEAFF.

This clonotype has ten or more counts. This chain uses TRBV12-3 or TRBV12-4 with TRBJ1-1; no clear D. This CDR3 is built from 15 residues. The V end lost 3 bases, the J end lost 0 bases, and 11 bases lay between the germline ends. The CDR3 DNA reads as TGTGCCAGCAGTTTGGGTGTCCGGATGAACACTGAAGCTTTCTTT. Its protein is CASSLGVRMNTEAFF.

The chain couples TRBV20-1 to TRBJ2-7, with D possibly being TRBD2 (6 bases). Germline V gives CDR1 DFQATT, CDR2 SNEGSKA (reference sequence). Trimming took off 4 bases at V and 6 bases at J, with 16 bases between the two ends. The CDR3 runs to 13 residues. The CDR3 DNA reads TGCAGTGCTAAAAAGACGACGGGAGCCGAGCAGTACTTC. Translation gives CSAKKTTGAEQYF.

V and J are TRBV28 and TRBJ1-1; possible D gene TRBD1, 5 bases. Germline CDR1 MDHEN, CDR2 SYDVKM. Deletions cut 1 base from V and 10 bases from J, with 10 bases between. This CDR3 is built from 12 residues. CDR3 loop: CASSLSGRGAFF. CDR3 nucleotide sequence: TGTGCCAGCAGTTTATCGGGGCGGGGAGCTTTCTTT.

The rearrangement joins TRBV2 to TRBJ2-5, with D perhaps assigned TRBD1 or TRBD2 (5 bases each). V dropped 2 bases and J dropped 2 bases, with 12 bases sitting between them. The CDR3 extends over 15 amino acids. In germline, CDR1 is SNHLY, CDR2 FYNNEI. The CDR3 DNA follows: TGTGCCAGCAGTGAAACCGGGACGAGTCAAGAGACCCAGTACTTC. It yields the protein CASSETGTSQETQYF.

This clonotype appeared a few times. V gene TRBV9 combines with J gene TRBJ1-1, with D perhaps matching TRBD1 (5 bases). The CDR3 has 15 amino acids. Deletions cut 2 bases from V and 1 base from J, with 12 bases between. The germline CDR1 and CDR2 sequences are SGDLS and YYNGEE. This CDR3 is CASSVAGHPNTEAFF. The CDR3 DNA follows: TGTGCCAGCAGCGTTGCCGGACACCCGAACACTGAAGCTTTCTTT.

This chain joins TRBV3-1 and TRBJ1-1; D call uncertain. V was trimmed by 5 bases and J by 1 base, leaving 11 bases between them. The CDR3 is 14 amino acids. Germline V CDR1 and CDR2: LGHDT, YNNKEL (reference sequence). In DNA form, the CDR3 reads TGTGCCAGCAGCACCTTCCCGGAGAACACTGAAGCTTTCTTT. Protein sequence: CASSTFPENTEAFF. Combining the CDR3 with reference TRBV3-1 and TRBJ1-1 gives the whole variable domain DTAVSQTPKYLVTQMGNDKSIKCEQNLGHDTMYWYKQDSKKFLKIMFSYNNKELIINETVPNRFSPKSPDKAHLNLHINSLELGDSAVYFCASSTFPENTEAFFGQGTRLTVV.

J is TRBJ2-7 and V is TRBV20-1; TRBD1 agrees at 8 bases. This CDR3 has 12 residues. CDR1 and CDR2 (germline): DFQATT, SNEGSKA (reference sequence). V trimming: 5 bases; J trimming: 6 bases; junction bases outside the gene matches: 6. This chain's CDR3 is CSAYRDRFEQYF. The CDR3 region has the DNA TGCAGTGCTTACCGGGACAGGTTCGAGCAGTACTTC.

This chain connects TRBV29-1 to TRBJ2-7, with a tentative D call TRBD1 (6 bases). Trimming took off 1 base at V and 4 bases at J, with 17 bases between the two ends. Germline values: CDR1 SQVTM, CDR2 ANQGSEA. There are 15 residues in the CDR3. The chain's CDR3 is CSVEAGQGRRYEQYF. CDR3 in DNA: TGCAGCGTTGAAGCCGGGCAGGGGCGGAGGTACGAGCAGTACTTC.

The chain recombines TRBV11-2 with TRBJ2-5, with 8 bases identical to TRBD2. The CDR3 totals 14 residues. J lost 4 bases, V lost 5 bases, and 6 bases had no gene match. Germline CDR1 and CDR2: SGHAT and FQNNGV. The CDR3 reads CASSLPAGAETQYF. CDR3 in DNA: TGTGCCAGCAGCCTTCCAGCGGGAGCAGAGACCCAGTACTTC. Based on the CDR3 plus reference TRBV11-2 and TRBJ2-5, the full variable domain is EAGVAQSPRYKIIEKRQSVAFWCNPISGHATLYWYQQILGQGPKLLIQFQNNGVVDDSQLPKDRFSAERLKGVDSTLKIQPAKLEDSAVYLCASSLPAGAETQYFGPGTRLLVL.

The chain recombines TRBV24-1 with TRBJ1-1, with 7 bases identical to TRBD1. The V gene end was trimmed by 7 bases and the J gene end by 1 base; junction bases not matched to a gene: 8. The CDR3 runs to 15 residues. Germline-derived CDR1 and CDR2 are KGHDR and SFDVKD. CDR3 residues: CATREAGTANTEAFF. For the CDR3, the DNA is TGTGCCACCAGAGAAGCCGGGACAGCGAACACTGAAGCTTTCTTT.